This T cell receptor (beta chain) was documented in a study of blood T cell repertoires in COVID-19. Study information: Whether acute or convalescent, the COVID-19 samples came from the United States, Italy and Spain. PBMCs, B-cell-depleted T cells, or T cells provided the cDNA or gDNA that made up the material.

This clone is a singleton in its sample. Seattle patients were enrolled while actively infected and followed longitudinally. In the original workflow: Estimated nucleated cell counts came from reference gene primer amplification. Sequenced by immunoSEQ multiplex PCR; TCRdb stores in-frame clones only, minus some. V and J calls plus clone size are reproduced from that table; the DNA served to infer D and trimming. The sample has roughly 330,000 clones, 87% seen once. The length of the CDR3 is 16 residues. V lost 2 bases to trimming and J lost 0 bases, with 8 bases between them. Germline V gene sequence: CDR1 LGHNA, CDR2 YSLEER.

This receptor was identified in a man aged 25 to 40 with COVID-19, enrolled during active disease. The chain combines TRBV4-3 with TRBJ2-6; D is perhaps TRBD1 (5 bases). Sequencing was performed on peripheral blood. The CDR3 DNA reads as TGCGCCAGCAGCCAACAGGGAAACTCTGGGGCCAACGTCCTGACTTTC. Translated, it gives CASSQQGNSGANVLTF.